The source of this T cell receptor beta chain is a study of T cells in localized non-small cell lung cancer. Study observations and caveats: The greatest T cell clonality was found in uninvolved adjacent lung (higher than in tumor). For the top 100 tumor clones, a median about 60 also appeared in adjacent lung.

Of note for this clone: No antigen is known for it.

This CDR3 is built from 15 residues. Germline lookup yields CDR1 MDHEN and CDR2 SYDVKM. V was trimmed by 7 bases and J by 3 bases, leaving 19 bases between them. The assay was immunoSEQ multiplex PCR, and TCRdb's table has in-frame clones only and misses some. In the table there are 30,000 to 45,000 clones, 87% of which are singletons. The rearrangement links TRBV28 to TRBJ2-7; D possibly matches TRBD1 or TRBD2 (5 bases each). The clonotype comes from a woman aged 35-75 years with stage I lung adenocarcinoma. This specimen was peripheral blood, taken before any cancer treatment. CDR3 protein: CASKTFGGGSYEQYF. The DNA for the CDR3 is TGTGCCAGCAAGACCTTCGGTGGGGGAAGCTACGAGCAGTACTTC.